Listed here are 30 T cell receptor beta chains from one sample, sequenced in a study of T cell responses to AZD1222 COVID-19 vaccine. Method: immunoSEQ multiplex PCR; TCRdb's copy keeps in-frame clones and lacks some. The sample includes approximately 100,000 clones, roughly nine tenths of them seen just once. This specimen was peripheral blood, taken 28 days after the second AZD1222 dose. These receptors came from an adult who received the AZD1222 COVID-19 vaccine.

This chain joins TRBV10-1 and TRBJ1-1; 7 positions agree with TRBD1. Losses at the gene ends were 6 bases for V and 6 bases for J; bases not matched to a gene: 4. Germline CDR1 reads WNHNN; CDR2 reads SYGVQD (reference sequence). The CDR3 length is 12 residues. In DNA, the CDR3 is TGCGCCAGCAGCCAGGGGGGCCCTGAAGCTTTCTTT. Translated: CASSQGGPEAFF.

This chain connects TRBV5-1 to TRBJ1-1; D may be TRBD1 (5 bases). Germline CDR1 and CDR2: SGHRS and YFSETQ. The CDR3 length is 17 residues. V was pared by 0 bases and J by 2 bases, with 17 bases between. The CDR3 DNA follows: TGCGCCAGCAGCTTGGGAACAGGCATCTCAAGCAACACTGAAGCTTTCTTT. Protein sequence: CASSLGTGISSNTEAFF.

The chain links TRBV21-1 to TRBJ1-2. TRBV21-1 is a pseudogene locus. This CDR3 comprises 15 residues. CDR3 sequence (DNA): TGTGCCAGCAGCAAAGTGCCGGGGGCTAACTATGGCTACACCTTC. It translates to CASSKVPGANYGYTF.

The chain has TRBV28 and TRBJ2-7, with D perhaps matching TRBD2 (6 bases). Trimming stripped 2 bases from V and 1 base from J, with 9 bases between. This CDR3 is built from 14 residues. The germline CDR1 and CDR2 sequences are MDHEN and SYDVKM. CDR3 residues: CASSLVGGSYEQYF. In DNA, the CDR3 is TGTGCCAGCAGTTTAGTGGGGGGTTCCTACGAGCAGTACTTC.

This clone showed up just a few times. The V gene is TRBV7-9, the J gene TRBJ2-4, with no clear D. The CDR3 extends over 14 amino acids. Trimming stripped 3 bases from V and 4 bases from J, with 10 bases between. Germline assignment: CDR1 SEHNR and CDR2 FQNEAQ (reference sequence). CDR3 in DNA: TGTGCCAGCAGCTTCGTTGCAGAGAAAAACATTCAGTACTTC. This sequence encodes CASSFVAEKNIQYF.

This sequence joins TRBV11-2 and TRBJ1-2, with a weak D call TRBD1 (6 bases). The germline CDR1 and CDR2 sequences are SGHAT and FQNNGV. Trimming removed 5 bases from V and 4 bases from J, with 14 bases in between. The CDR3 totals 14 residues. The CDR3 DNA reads TGTGCCAGCAGCCCTACAGGGAACTTCTATGGCTACACCTTC. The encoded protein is CASSPTGNFYGYTF.

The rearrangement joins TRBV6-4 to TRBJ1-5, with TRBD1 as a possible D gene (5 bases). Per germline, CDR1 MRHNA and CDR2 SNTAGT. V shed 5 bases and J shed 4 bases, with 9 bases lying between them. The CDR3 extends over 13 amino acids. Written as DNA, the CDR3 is TGTGCCAGCAGTACGGGACGGAATCAGCCCCAGCATTTT. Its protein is CASSTGRNQPQHF.

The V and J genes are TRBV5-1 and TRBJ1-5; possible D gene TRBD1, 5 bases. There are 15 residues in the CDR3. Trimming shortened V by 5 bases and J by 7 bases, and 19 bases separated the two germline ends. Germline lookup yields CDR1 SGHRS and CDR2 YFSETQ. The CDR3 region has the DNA TGCGCCAGCAGGGCAGGGACCGGGGACGGCCAGCCCCAGCATTTT. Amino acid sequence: CASRAGTGDGQPQHF.

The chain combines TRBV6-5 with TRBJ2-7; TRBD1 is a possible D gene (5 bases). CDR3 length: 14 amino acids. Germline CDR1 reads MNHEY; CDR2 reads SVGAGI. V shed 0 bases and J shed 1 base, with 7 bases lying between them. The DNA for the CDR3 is TGTGCCAGCAGTTACTCGAGACAGTCCTACGAGCAGTACTTC. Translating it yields CASSYSRQSYEQYF.

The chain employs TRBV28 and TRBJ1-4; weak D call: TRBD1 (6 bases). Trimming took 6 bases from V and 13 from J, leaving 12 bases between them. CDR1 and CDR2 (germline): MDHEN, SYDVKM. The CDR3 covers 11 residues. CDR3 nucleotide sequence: TGTGCCAGCAGCGCCCCCAGGGGACTGTTTTTT. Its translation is CASSAPRGLFF.

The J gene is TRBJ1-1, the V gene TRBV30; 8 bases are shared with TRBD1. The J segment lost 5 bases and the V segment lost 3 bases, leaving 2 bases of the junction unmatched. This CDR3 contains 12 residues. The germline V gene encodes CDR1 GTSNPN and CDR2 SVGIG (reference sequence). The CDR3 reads CAWRDRETEAFF. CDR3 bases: TGTGCCTGGAGGGACAGGGAGACTGAAGCTTTCTTT.

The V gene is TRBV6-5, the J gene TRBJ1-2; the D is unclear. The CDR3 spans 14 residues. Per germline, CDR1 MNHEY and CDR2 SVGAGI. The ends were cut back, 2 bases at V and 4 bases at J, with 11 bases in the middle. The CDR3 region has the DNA TGTGCCAGCAGTTACGACGGACCCTCCTATGGCTACACCTTC. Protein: CASSYDGPSYGYTF.

The CDR3 DNA sequence: TGCGCCAGCAGCCAACCGGGACAGGGCACGTATGGCTACACCTTC. Protein sequence: CASSQPGQGTYGYTF. The rearrangement joins TRBV4-3 to TRBJ1-2, with TRBD1 matching 9 bases. The CDR3 covers 15 residues. J lost 5 bases, V lost 2 bases, and 6 bases had no gene match. Germline CDR1 and CDR2: LGHNA and YSLEER.

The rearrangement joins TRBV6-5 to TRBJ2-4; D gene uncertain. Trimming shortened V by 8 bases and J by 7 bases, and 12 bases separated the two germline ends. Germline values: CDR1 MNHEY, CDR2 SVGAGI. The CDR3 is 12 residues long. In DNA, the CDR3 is TGTGCCAGCTCTGGCCTGGGGAACATTCAGTACTTC. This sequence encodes CASSGLGNIQYF.

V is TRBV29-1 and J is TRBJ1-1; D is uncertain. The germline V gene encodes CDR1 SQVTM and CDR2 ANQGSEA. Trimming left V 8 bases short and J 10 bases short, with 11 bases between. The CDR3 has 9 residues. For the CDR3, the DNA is TGCAGCCCGGACTCAGGAGCTTTCTTT. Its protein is CSPDSGAFF.

CDR3 loop: CAIPEQGGDSPLHF. Written as DNA, the CDR3 is TGTGCCATCCCTGAACAGGGTGGAGATTCACCCCTCCACTTT. The chain employs TRBV7-9 and TRBJ1-6; tentatively, D is TRBD1 (6 bases). CDR1 SEHNR and CDR2 FQNEAQ come from the germline V gene (reference sequence). CDR3 length: 14 amino acids. The germline V and J ends were trimmed by 10 bases and 8 bases, with 18 bases remaining between them.

The CDR3, as DNA: TGTGCCAGCAGCCCGCTGACAGAAGGGGGCTACACCTTC. As protein: CASSPLTEGGYTF. The chain combines TRBV5-6 with TRBJ1-2, with TRBD1 as a possible D gene (5 bases). Germline lookup yields CDR1 SGHDT and CDR2 YYEEEE. This CDR3 is built from 13 residues. V lost 4 bases, J lost 8 bases, and 15 bases lay in between.

CDR3 sequence reads: CASSKEAGIKYQPQHF. The CDR3 region has the DNA TGTGCCAGCAGCAAAGAAGCAGGGATCAAGTATCAGCCCCAGCATTTT. The V gene is TRBV21-1, the J gene TRBJ1-5; TRBD1, the table's D call, was not compared with the DNA. TRBV21-1 is deemed a pseudogene. This CDR3 comprises 16 residues.

Here the CDR3 DNA reads TGCGCCAGCAGCTTGGACGGCAGGGTCTCTGGAAACACCATATATTTT. Its protein is CASSLDGRVSGNTIYF. V and J are TRBV5-1 and TRBJ1-3, with D perhaps TRBD1 (5 bases). With 0 bases removed from V and 0 bases from J, the gap between germline ends came to 10 bases. The CDR3 is 16 amino acids. CDR1 and CDR2 (germline): SGHRS, YFSETQ.

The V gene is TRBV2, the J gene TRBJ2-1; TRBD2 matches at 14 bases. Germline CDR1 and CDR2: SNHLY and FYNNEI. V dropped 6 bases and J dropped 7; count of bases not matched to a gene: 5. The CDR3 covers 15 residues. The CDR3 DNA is TGTGCCAGCAGAAGACTAGCGGGGGGGTGGAATGAGCAGTTCTTC. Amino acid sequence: CASRRLAGGWNEQFF.

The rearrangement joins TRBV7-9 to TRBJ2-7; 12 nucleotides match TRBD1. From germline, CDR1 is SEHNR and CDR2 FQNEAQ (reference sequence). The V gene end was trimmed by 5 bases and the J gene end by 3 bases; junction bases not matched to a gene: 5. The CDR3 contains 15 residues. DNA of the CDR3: TGTGCCAGCAGCCCCGGGACAGGGGGCTACTACGAGCAGTACTTC. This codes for CASSPGTGGYYEQYF.

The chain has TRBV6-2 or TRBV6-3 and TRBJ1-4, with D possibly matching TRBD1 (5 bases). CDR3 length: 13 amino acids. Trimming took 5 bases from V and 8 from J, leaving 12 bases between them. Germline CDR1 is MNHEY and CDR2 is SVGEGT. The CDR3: CASSENRDEKLFF. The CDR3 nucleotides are TGTGCCAGCAGTGAGAACCGGGACGAAAAACTGTTTTTT.

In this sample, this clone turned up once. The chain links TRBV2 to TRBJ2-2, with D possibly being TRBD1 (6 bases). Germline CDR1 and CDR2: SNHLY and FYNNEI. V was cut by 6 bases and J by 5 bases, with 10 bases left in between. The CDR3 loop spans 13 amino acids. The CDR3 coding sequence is TGTGCCAGCAGCGAACAGGGTACCGGGGAGCTGTTTTTT. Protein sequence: CASSEQGTGELFF.

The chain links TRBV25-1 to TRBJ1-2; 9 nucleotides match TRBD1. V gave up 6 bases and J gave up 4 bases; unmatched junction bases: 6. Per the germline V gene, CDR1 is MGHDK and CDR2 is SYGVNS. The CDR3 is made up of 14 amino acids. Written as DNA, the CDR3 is TGTGCCAGCAGCAGGACAGGGGCGGTCTATGGCTACACCTTC. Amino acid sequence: CASSRTGAVYGYTF.

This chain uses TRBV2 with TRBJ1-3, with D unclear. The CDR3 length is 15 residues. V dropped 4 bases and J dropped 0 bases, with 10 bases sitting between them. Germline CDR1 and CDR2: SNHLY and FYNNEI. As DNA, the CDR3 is TGTGCCAGCAGTGTAAGCGCCAGCTCTGGAAACACCATATATTTT. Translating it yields CASSVSASSGNTIYF. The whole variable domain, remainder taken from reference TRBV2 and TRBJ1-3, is EPEVTQTPSHQVTQMGQEVILRCVPISNHLYFYWYRQILGQKVEFLVSFYNNEISEKSEIFDDQFSVERPDGSNFTLKIRSTKLEDSAMYFCASSVSASSGNTIYFGEGSWLTVV.

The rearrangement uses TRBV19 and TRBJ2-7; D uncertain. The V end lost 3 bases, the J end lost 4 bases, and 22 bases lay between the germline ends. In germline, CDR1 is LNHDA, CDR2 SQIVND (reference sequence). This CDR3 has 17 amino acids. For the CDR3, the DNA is TGTGCCAGTAGTATCTCCCGGTCGCGTCGGAATTTGTACGAGCAGTACTTC. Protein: CASSISRSRRNLYEQYF.

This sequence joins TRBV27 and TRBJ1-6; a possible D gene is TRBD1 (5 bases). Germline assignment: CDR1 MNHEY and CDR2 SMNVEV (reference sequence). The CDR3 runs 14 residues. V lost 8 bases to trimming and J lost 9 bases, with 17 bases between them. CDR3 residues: CASSSRDEGSPLHF. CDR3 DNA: TGTGCCAGCTCGTCCCGGGACGAGGGTTCACCCCTCCACTTT.

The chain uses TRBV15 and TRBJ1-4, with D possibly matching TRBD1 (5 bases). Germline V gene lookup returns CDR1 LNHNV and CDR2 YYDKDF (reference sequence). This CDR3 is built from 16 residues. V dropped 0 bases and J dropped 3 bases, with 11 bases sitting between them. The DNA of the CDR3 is TGTGCCACCAGCAGAGATACACGAGGGGCTAATGAAAAACTGTTTTTT. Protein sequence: CATSRDTRGANEKLFF.

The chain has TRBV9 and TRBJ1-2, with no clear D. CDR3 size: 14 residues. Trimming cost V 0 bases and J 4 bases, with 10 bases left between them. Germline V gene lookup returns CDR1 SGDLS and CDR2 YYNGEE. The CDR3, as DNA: TGTGCCAGCAGCGTAGGGGAGGGTGGCTATGGCTACACCTTC. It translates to CASSVGEGGYGYTF.

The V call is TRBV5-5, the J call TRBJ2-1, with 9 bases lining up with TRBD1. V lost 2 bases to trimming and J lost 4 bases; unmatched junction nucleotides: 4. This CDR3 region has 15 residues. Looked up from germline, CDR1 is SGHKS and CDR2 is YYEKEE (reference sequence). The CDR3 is CASSFRDRVYNEQFF. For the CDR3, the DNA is TGTGCCAGCAGCTTTCGGGACAGGGTATACAATGAGCAGTTCTTC.